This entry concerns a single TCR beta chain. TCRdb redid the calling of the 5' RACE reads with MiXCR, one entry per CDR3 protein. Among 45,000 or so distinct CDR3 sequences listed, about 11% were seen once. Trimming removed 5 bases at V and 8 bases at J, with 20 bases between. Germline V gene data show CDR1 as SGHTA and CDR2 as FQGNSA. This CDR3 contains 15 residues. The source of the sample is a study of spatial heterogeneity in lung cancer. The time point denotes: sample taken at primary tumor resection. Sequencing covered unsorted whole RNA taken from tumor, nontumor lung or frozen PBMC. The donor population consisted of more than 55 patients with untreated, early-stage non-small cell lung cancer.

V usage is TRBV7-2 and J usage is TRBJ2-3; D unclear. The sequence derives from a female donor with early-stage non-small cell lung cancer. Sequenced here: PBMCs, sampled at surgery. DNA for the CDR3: TGTGCCAGCAGCAGATCGGGTGCACCTAGGCCTACGCAGTATTTT. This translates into CASSRSGAPRPTQYF.